This TCR beta chain came from a study of shared clonotypes between healthy human individuals. Findings and caveats of the study: An expected dependence of interdonor clonotype sharing on sequencing depth was noted. Shared clonotypes across all four donors exceeded non-shared ones in generation probability.

Naivety among CD8 cells was defined by CD45RO negativity and positive CCR7 selection, thereby excluding terminally differentiated effector memory CD45RA+ cells. Each of the donors was a healthy adult who was HIV-negative and had not had a recent acute infection or vaccination. In the case of this clone: The antigen remains undetermined.

Assay used: immunoSEQ multiplex PCR; TCRdb lists only in-frame clones, some missing. The table lists approximately 2,000,000 clones, just over 90% of them singletons, with under 2% in the top ten. V lost 11 bases and J lost 5, with 15 bases in between. The CDR3 totals 12 residues. CDR1 is SGHTA, CDR2 FQGNSA, per germline. This chain uses TRBV7-2 with TRBJ2-5, with D uncertain. The origin of this receptor is a man aged 18 to 35 in good health. Some clones in this sample may be carry-over from other donors' samples. Sequencing input: naive CD8+ T cells from PBMCs. The CDR3 DNA reads TGTGCCGGAGTAGATGGTGTGGAGACCCAGTACTTC. Translated, it gives CAGVDGVETQYF. The full variable domain, with the rest looked up from reference TRBV7-2 and TRBJ2-5, is GAGVSQSPSNKVTEKGKDVELRCDPISGHTALYWYRQSLGQGLEFLIYFQGNSAPDKSGLPSDRFSAERTGGSVSTLTIQRTQQEDSAVYLCAGVDGVETQYFGPGTRLLVL.